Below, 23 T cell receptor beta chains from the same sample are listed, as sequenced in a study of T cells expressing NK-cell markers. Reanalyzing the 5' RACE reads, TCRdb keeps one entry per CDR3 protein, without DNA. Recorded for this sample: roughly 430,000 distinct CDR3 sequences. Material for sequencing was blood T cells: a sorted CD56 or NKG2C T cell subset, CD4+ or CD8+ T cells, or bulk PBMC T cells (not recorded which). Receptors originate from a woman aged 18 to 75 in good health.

CDR3 sequence reads: CAIGEASGNTIYF. This sequence joins TRBV10-3 and TRBJ1-3. The CDR3 is 13 residues long. Germline lookup yields CDR1 ENHRY and CDR2 SYGVKD.

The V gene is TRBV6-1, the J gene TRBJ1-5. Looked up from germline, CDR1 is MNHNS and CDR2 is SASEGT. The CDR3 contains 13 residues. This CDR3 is CASSADGRQPQHF.

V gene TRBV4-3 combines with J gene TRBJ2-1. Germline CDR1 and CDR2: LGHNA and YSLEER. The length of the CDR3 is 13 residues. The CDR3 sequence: CASSRSNLNEQFF.

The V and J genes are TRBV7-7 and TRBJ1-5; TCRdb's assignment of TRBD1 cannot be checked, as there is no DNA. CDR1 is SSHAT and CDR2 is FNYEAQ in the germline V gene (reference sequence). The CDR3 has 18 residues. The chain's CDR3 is CASSLLWDREYSNQPQHF.

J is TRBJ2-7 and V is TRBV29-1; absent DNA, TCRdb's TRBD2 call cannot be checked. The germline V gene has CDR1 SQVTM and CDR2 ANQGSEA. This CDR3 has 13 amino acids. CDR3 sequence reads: CSVRLAGAYEQYF.

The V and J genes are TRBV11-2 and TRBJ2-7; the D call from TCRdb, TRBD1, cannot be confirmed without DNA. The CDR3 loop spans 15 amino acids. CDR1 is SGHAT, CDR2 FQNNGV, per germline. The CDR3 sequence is CASSRTGVEWYEQYF.

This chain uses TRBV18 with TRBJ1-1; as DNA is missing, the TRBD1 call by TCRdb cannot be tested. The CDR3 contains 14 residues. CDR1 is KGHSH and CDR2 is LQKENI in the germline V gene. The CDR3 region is CASSTGGVNTEAFF.

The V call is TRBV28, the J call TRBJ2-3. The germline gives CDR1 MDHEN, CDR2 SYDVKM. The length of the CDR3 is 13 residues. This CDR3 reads CASSGRYTDTQYF.

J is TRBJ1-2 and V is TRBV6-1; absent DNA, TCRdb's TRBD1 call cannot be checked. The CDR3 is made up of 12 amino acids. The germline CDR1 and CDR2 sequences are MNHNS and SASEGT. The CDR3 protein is CASSEDSYGYTF.

The CDR3 loop is CASSLGDRNSPLHF. The chain uses TRBV12-3 or TRBV12-4 and TRBJ1-6; TCRdb names TRBD1, which stays unverified in the absence of DNA. The CDR3 loop spans 14 amino acids.

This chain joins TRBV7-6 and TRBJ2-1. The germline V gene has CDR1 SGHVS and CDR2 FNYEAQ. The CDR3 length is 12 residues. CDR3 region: CASSSFVDEQFF. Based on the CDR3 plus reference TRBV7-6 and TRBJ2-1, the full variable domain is GAGVSQSPRYKVTKRGQDVALRCDPISGHVSLYWYRQALGQGPEFLTYFNYEAQQDKSGLPNDRFSAERPEGSISTLTIQRTEQRDSAMYRCASSSFVDEQFFGPGTRLTVL.

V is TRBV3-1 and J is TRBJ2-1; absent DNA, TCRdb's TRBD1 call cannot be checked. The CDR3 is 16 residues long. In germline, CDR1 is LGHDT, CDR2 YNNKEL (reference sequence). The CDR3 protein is CASSPRGAGVYNEQFF.

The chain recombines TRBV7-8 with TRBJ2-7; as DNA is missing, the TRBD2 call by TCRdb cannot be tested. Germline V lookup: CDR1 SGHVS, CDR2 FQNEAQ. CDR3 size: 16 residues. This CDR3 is CASSFGLAGASYEQYF.

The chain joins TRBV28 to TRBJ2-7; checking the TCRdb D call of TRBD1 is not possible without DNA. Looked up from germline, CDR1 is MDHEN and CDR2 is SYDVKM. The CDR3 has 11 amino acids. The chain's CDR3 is CASRTDYEQYF.

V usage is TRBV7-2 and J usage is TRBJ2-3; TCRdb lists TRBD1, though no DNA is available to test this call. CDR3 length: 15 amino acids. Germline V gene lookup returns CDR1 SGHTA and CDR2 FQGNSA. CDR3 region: CASSLTPGSTDTQYF.

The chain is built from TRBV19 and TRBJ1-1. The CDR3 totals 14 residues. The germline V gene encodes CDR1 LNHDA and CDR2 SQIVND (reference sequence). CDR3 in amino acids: CASSIKDGGTEAFF.

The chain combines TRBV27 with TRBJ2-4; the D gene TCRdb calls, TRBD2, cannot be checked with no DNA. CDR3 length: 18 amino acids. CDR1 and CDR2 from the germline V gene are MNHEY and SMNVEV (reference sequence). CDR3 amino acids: CASSALTRTTIAKNIQYF.

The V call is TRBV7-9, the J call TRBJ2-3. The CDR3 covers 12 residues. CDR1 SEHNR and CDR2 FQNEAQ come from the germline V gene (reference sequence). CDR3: CASTRTTDTQYF.

The CDR3 here is CASSFQRNYNEQFF. V is TRBV11-1 and J is TRBJ2-1. The CDR3 length is 14 residues. Germline V gene lookup returns CDR1 SGHAT and CDR2 FQDESV (reference sequence).

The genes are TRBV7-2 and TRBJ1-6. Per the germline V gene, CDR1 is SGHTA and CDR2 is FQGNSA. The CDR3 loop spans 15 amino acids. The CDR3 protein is CASSLATQSGSPLHF.

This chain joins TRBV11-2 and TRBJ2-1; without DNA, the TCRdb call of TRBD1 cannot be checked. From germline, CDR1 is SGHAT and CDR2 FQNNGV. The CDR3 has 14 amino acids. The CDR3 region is CASSSPTGFYEQFF.

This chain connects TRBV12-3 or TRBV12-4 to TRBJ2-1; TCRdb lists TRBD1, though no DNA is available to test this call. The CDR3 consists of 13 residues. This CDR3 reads CASNTGSYNEQFF.

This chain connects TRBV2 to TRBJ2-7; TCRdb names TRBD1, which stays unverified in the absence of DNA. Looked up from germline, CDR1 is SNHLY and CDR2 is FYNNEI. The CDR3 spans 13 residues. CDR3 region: CASSDNRGYEQYF.